One and the same sample provided the 2 T cell receptor beta chains below, sequenced in a study of CD8 T cells in Susac syndrome. With random hexamers, reverse transcription was performed on about 0.5 to 1 ug of RNA. TCRdb used MiXCR to reprocess the immunoSEQ multiplex PCR reads, holding one entry per CDR3 protein. Of some 260,000 distinct CDR3 sequences in the sample, 80% to 95% were seen once. The sample consisted of CD4+ T cells from PBMCs. Source of these receptors: a human donor with multiple sclerosis.

Points on this clonotype: A junction end diverges from the germline sequence, so it may reflect a read error. This rearrangement joins TRBV30 to TRBJ2-1, with D possibly matching TRBD1 (7 bases). This CDR3 contains 12 residues. The germline V gene encodes CDR1 GTSNPN and CDR2 SVGIG (reference sequence). CDR3 DNA sequence: TGTGCCTGGTCTCTCGGCGGGACAGACGTACTCTTC. It codes for CAWSLGGTDVLF. Filled out from reference TRBV30 and TRBJ2-1, the complete variable domain reads SQTIHQWPATLVQPVGSPLSLECTVEGTSNPNLYWYRQAAGRGLQLLFYSVGIGQISSEVPQNLSASRPQDRQFILSSKKLLLSDSGFYLCAWSLGGTDVLFGPGTRLTVL.

The chain employs TRBV4-1 and TRBJ2-5, with no clear D. The CDR3 is 12 amino acids. Trimming took 7 bases from V and 2 from J, leaving 8 bases between them. Germline V CDR1 and CDR2: MGHRA, YSYEKL. In nucleotides, the CDR3 is TGCGCCAGCACAGACGGTCAAGAGACCCAGTACTTC. Protein product: CASTDGQETQYF.